This T cell receptor (beta chain) originates from a study of T cells in tumors after PD-1 blockade. In germline, CDR1 is MNHEY, CDR2 SVGEGT. CDR3 length: 15 residues. V lost 6 bases to trimming and J lost 1 base, with 14 bases between them. TCRdb's table, derived via immunoSEQ multiplex PCR, lists solely in-frame clones and lacks some. The sample holds around 35,000 clones, approximately 70% seen once. The sequence was collected from a human donor with basal cell carcinoma. Here the sequenced sample was PBMCs, taken after anti-PD-1 treatment. The chain uses TRBV6-2 or TRBV6-3 and TRBJ2-3; D unresolved. CDR3 DNA: TGTGCCAGCAGCTCTTGGCAATTGGGCACAGATACGCAGTATTTT. Translation: CASSSWQLGTDTQYF.